This entry lists 9 T cell receptor beta chains sequenced from one sample in a study of control samples from healthy donors and cancer patients. Libraries were prepared by immunoSEQ multiplex PCR; TCRdb keeps only in-frame clonotypes and omits some of them. The sample shows 110,000 to 150,000 clones, approximately 86% of them seen only once. What was sequenced was blood. The receptor source for this set is a woman aged 30 to 39 in good health.

This clone turned up a few times. The chain employs TRBV5-4 and TRBJ2-3, with TRBD2 matching over 9 bases. Germline loops: CDR1 SGHNT, CDR2 YYREEE (reference sequence). V shed 4 bases and J 4 bases; nucleotides not matched to a gene: 7. CDR3 size: 15 residues. DNA for the CDR3: TGTGCCAGCAGCAATAGCGGGAGCTTTTCAGATACGCAGTATTTT. It specifies CASSNSGSFSDTQYF. The complete variable domain, with remaining parts taken from reference TRBV5-4 and TRBJ2-3, reads ETGVTQSPTHLIKTRGQQVTLRCSSQSGHNTVSWYQQALGQGPQFIFQYYREEENGRGNFPPRFSGLQFPNYSSELNVNALELDDSALYLCASSNSGSFSDTQYFGPGTRLTVL.

The rearrangement links TRBV6-5 to TRBJ2-3, with 9 bases that match TRBD2. This CDR3 comprises 13 residues. V dropped 8 bases and J dropped 6; count of bases not matched to a gene: 6. CDR1 is MNHEY and CDR2 is SVGAGI in the germline V gene. The CDR3 DNA reads as TGTGCCAGCGTGACTAGCGGCGGGGATACGCAGTATTTT. This encodes CASVTSGGDTQYF.

This clone turned up a few times. The V and J genes are TRBV6-5 and TRBJ2-7, with 9 bases that match TRBD1. There are 13 residues in the CDR3. J lost 6 bases, V lost 5 bases, and 5 bases had no gene match. The germline gives CDR1 MNHEY, CDR2 SVGAGI. In DNA, the CDR3 is TGTGCCAGCAGTACTACAGGGGGCGGCGAGCAGTACTTC. It yields the protein CASSTTGGGEQYF.

For the CDR3, the DNA is TGTGCCACCAGCAGAGATAGGGGAACAGGGTGGCTGAACACTGAAGCTTTCTTT. It encodes CATSRDRGTGWLNTEAFF. The chain has TRBV15 and TRBJ1-1; tentative D call: TRBD1 (6 bases). The germline V gene has CDR1 LNHNV and CDR2 YYDKDF (reference sequence). V was shortened by 0 bases and J by 0 bases, with 17 bases between the two germline ends. The CDR3 length is 18 residues.

V gene TRBV29-1 combines with J gene TRBJ1-3; D unclear. CDR1 and CDR2 (germline): SQVTM, ANQGSEA. The germline V and J ends were trimmed by 2 bases and 4 bases, with 6 bases remaining between them. The CDR3 is made up of 12 amino acids. CDR3 bases: TGCAGCGTTGAATCGGAGGGAAACACCATATATTTT. Its translation is CSVESEGNTIYF.

This clone was seen a few times. The chain links TRBV20-1 to TRBJ1-1; 10 nucleotides match TRBD1. The germline V gene has CDR1 DFQATT and CDR2 SNEGSKA (reference sequence). V shed 3 bases and J 5 bases; nucleotides not matched to a gene: 6. The CDR3 spans 14 residues. CDR3 DNA sequence: TGCAGTGCTAGTACCGGGACAGGGGTAACTGAAGCTTTCTTT. Protein product: CSASTGTGVTEAFF.

The V and J genes are TRBV7-8 and TRBJ1-1, with D possibly matching TRBD1 (6 bases). Germline V gene lookup returns CDR1 SGHVS and CDR2 FQNEAQ. Trimming pared 4 bases from V and 1 base from J, leaving 13 bases between. The CDR3 extends over 15 amino acids. The chain's CDR3 is CASSSRGGGNTEAFF. The CDR3 region has the DNA TGTGCCAGCAGCTCCAGGGGAGGGGGGAACACTGAAGCTTTCTTT.

The genes are TRBV30 and TRBJ2-1; 14 positions agree with TRBD2. There are 12 residues in the CDR3. Germline loops: CDR1 GTSNPN, CDR2 SVGIG (reference sequence). V lost 6 bases to trimming and J lost 14 bases; unmatched junction nucleotides: 6. The CDR3 is CACSGTSGSEFF. For the CDR3, the DNA is TGTGCCTGTTCCGGGACTAGCGGGAGCGAGTTCTTC.

This clone appeared a few times. The chain carries TRBV28 and TRBJ1-6, with a weak D call TRBD1 (6 bases). Germline V gene lookup returns CDR1 MDHEN and CDR2 SYDVKM. The CDR3 has 15 residues. V lost 4 bases and J lost 8, with 15 bases in between. CDR3 sequence reads: CASSSIQGRDSPLHF. The CDR3 bases are TGTGCCAGCAGTTCTATACAGGGTCGAGATTCACCCCTCCACTTT.